Listed below are T cell receptor beta chains from one sample, sequenced in a study of blood T cell repertoires in COVID-19. The assay was immunoSEQ multiplex PCR, and TCRdb's table has in-frame clones only and misses some. The table lists more than 95,000 clones, just under 80% of them singletons. The source material was peripheral blood. All receptors derive from a human donor in a cohort sampled during active COVID-19. The CDR3 runs from the conserved cysteine through the conserved F or W. The order of the fields is J gene, clone size, V gene, D gene, CDR3 protein, CDR3 DNA. The D gene is left open where the match is weak. The size entry is marked missing in some rows and otherwise reads once, few, many or a size class.

J gene: TRBJ1-6; clone size: once; V gene: TRBV20-1; D gene: .; CDR3 protein: CSASGRESVNSPLHF; CDR3 DNA: TGCAGTGCTAGTGGAAGGGAGTCAGTTAATTCACCCCTCCACTTT
J gene: TRBJ2-3; clone size: .; V gene: TRBV27; D gene: .; CDR3 protein: CARISLRDGTDTQYF; CDR3 DNA: TGTGCCAGAATCTCCCTGCGGGATGGGACAGATACGCAGTATTTT
J gene: TRBJ2-5; clone size: .; V gene: TRBV7-8; D gene: TRBD2; CDR3 protein: CASSLVAAGVGVETQYF; CDR3 DNA: TGTGCCAGCAGCTTAGTTGCAGCGGGAGTAGGGGTAGAGACCCAGTACTTC
J gene: TRBJ1-1; clone size: .; V gene: TRBV27; D gene: .; CDR3 protein: CASSLHGIGPAGTEAFF; CDR3 DNA: TGTGCCAGCAGTCTCCACGGGATTGGGCCGGCGGGCACTGAAGCTTTCTTT
J gene: TRBJ1-3; clone size: .; V gene: TRBV2; D gene: .; CDR3 protein: CASSEAVHGNTIYF; CDR3 DNA: TGTGCCAGCAGTGAAGCAGTACATGGAAACACCATATATTTT
J gene: TRBJ1-2; clone size: few; V gene: TRBV4-1; D gene: .; CDR3 protein: CASSQGLANYGYTF; CDR3 DNA: TGCGCCAGCAGCCAAGGACTAGCTAACTATGGCTACACCTTC
J gene: TRBJ1-1; clone size: few; V gene: TRBV29-1; D gene: .; CDR3 protein: CSVNRANTEAFF; CDR3 DNA: TGCAGCGTTAACAGGGCGAACACTGAAGCTTTCTTT
J gene: TRBJ2-2; clone size: .; V gene: TRBV29-1; D gene: TRBD2; CDR3 protein: CSGGLAGGEATGELFF; CDR3 DNA: TGCAGCGGCGGACTAGCGGGAGGCGAGGCCACCGGGGAGCTGTTTTTT
J gene: TRBJ2-1; clone size: .; V gene: TRBV24-1; D gene: TRBD1; CDR3 protein: CATSEAGGGNEQFF; CDR3 DNA: TGTGCCACCAGTGAGGCAGGGGGCGGGAATGAGCAGTTCTTC
J gene: TRBJ2-7; clone size: few; V gene: TRBV28; D gene: TRBD1; CDR3 protein: CASSLVGQGFVYEQYF; CDR3 DNA: TGTGCCAGCAGTTTAGTGGGACAGGGTTTTGTCTACGAGCAGTACTTC
J gene: TRBJ1-6; clone size: few; V gene: TRBV10-3; D gene: TRBD1; CDR3 protein: CAARGGSSYNSPLHF; CDR3 DNA: TGTGCCGCGCGAGGGGGCAGCTCCTATAATTCACCCCTCCACTTT
J gene: TRBJ2-1; clone size: .; V gene: TRBV12-2; D gene: .; CDR3 protein: CASRESRDKIINEQFF; CDR3 DNA: TGTGCAAGTCGCGAAAGCCGGGACAAGATCATCAATGAGCAGTTCTTC
J gene: TRBJ2-3; clone size: .; V gene: TRBV18; D gene: TRBD2; CDR3 protein: CASSPGLDGSDTQYF; CDR3 DNA: TGTGCCAGCTCACCCGGACTAGATGGATCAGATACGCAGTATTTT
J gene: TRBJ2-1; clone size: .; V gene: TRBV9; D gene: TRBD2; CDR3 protein: CASSQDLQRGINEQFF; CDR3 DNA: TGTGCCAGCAGCCAAGACCTCCAGCGGGGCATCAATGAGCAGTTCTTC
J gene: TRBJ1-1; clone size: .; V gene: TRBV3-1/TRBV3-2; D gene: .; CDR3 protein: CASSHSLGGNTEAFF; CDR3 DNA: TGTGCCAGCAGCCACAGTTTGGGGGGGAACACTGAAGCTTTCTTT
J gene: TRBJ1-1; clone size: .; V gene: TRBV28; D gene: .; CDR3 protein: CASSLTESEAFF; CDR3 DNA: TGTGCCAGCAGTCTGACAGAAAGTGAAGCTTTCTTT
J gene: TRBJ1-6; clone size: few; V gene: TRBV27; D gene: .; CDR3 protein: CASSPSGFSPLHF; CDR3 DNA: TGTGCCAGCAGCCCATCAGGGTTTTCACCCCTCCACTTT
J gene: TRBJ2-1; clone size: .; V gene: TRBV27; D gene: .; CDR3 protein: CASRESNYNEQFF; CDR3 DNA: TGTGCCAGCAGGGAGTCCAACTACAATGAGCAGTTCTTC
J gene: TRBJ2-7; clone size: .; V gene: TRBV15; D gene: TRBD2; CDR3 protein: CATSRDNSRLAVQYF; CDR3 DNA: TGTGCCACCAGCAGAGATAATTCTAGACTAGCGGTACAGTACTTC
J gene: TRBJ2-6; clone size: .; V gene: TRBV6-5; D gene: .; CDR3 protein: CASSSGNSGANVLTF; CDR3 DNA: TGTGCCAGCAGTTCAGGGAACTCTGGGGCCAACGTCCTGACTTTC
J gene: TRBJ2-1; clone size: few; V gene: TRBV6-5; D gene: TRBD2; CDR3 protein: CASSLVAGAGNEQFF; CDR3 DNA: TGTGCCAGCAGTCTCGTAGCGGGAGCTGGCAATGAGCAGTTCTTC
J gene: TRBJ2-7; clone size: .; V gene: TRBV29-1; D gene: .; CDR3 protein: CSVAFGTFSYEQYF; CDR3 DNA: TGCAGCGTAGCCTTCGGGACTTTCTCCTACGAGCAGTACTTC
J gene: TRBJ2-5; clone size: .; V gene: TRBV10-3; D gene: TRBD2; CDR3 protein: CAISESGTSGRSETQYF; CDR3 DNA: TGTGCCATCAGTGAGTCGGGGACTAGCGGGAGATCGGAGACCCAGTACTTC
J gene: TRBJ2-3; clone size: .; V gene: TRBV27; D gene: .; CDR3 protein: CASSHYLPRGSADTQYF; CDR3 DNA: TGTGCCAGCAGCCATTACCTACCGAGGGGGTCGGCAGATACGCAGTATTTT
J gene: TRBJ1-4; clone size: .; V gene: TRBV6-5; D gene: .; CDR3 protein: CASTRRPATNEKLFF; CDR3 DNA: TGTGCCAGCACCCGGCGGCCGGCAACTAATGAAAAACTGTTTTTT
J gene: TRBJ1-1; clone size: .; V gene: TRBV28; D gene: TRBD1; CDR3 protein: CASSSTGTGRTEAFF; CDR3 DNA: TGTGCCAGCAGTTCAACCGGGACAGGGCGTACTGAAGCTTTCTTT
J gene: TRBJ1-2; clone size: .; V gene: TRBV5-5; D gene: TRBD1; CDR3 protein: CASSRTGEGGGYTF; CDR3 DNA: TGTGCCAGCAGCCGGACAGGGGAAGGGGGAGGCTACACCTTC
J gene: TRBJ1-4; clone size: .; V gene: TRBV27; D gene: TRBD1; CDR3 protein: CASSLSNRGNEKLFF; CDR3 DNA: TGTGCCAGCAGTTTATCAAACAGGGGGAATGAAAAACTGTTTTTT
J gene: TRBJ1-2; clone size: .; V gene: TRBV6-5; D gene: TRBD1; CDR3 protein: CASSHLRGQDYGYTF; CDR3 DNA: TGTGCCAGCAGTCACCTCAGGGGACAGGACTATGGCTACACCTTC
J gene: TRBJ2-2; clone size: few; V gene: TRBV2; D gene: TRBD2; CDR3 protein: CASSGLAGVLAGELFF; CDR3 DNA: TGTGCCAGCAGTGGTCTAGCGGGAGTTCTAGCCGGGGAGCTGTTTTTT
J gene: TRBJ2-2; clone size: .; V gene: TRBV28; D gene: .; CDR3 protein: CASYDTSPGELFF; CDR3 DNA: TGTGCCAGCTATGACACCTCCCCCGGGGAGCTGTTTTTT
J gene: TRBJ2-5; clone size: .; V gene: TRBV11-2; D gene: TRBD2; CDR3 protein: CASSETLLAGRETQYF; CDR3 DNA: TGTGCCAGCAGCGAAACCCTCCTAGCGGGGAGGGAGACCCAGTACTTC
J gene: TRBJ1-4; clone size: .; V gene: TRBV15; D gene: .; CDR3 protein: CATSRDPRGTNEKLFF; CDR3 DNA: TGTGCCACCAGCAGAGATCCGCGGGGAACTAATGAAAAACTGTTTTTT